This is a list of T cell receptor beta chains from one sample in a study of blood T cell repertoires in COVID-19. Method: immunoSEQ multiplex PCR; TCRdb's copy keeps in-frame clones and lacks some. The sample has more than 110,000 clones, under 85% seen once. What was sequenced was peripheral blood. Receptors originate from a woman of 80 years or more in a cohort sampled during active or convalescent COVID-19. Each CDR3 is given with its conserved first and last residue. The order of the fields is J gene, V gene, D gene, CDR3 protein, CDR3 DNA. D genes are given only for firm matches.

TRBJ1-2 TRBV28 TRBD1 CASSPPGQGRMVYGYTF TGTGCCAGCAGTCCGCCGGGACAGGGTCGAATGGTCTATGGCTACACCTTC
TRBJ1-1 TRBV18 TRBD1 CASSANMGQGGSVNTEAFF TGTGCCAGCTCAGCCAACATGGGACAGGGGGGGTCGGTGAACACTGAAGCTTTCTTT
TRBJ2-5 TRBV11-2 TRBD2 CASSTGLAGGRETQYF TGTGCCAGCAGCACCGGACTAGCGGGGGGGCGGGAGACCCAGTACTTC
TRBJ1-6 TRBV7-3 . CASSLNYGGGSPLHF TGTGCCAGCAGCTTAAACTACGGCGGGGGTTCACCCCTCCACTTT
TRBJ2-7 TRBV4-1 . CASSQDRGFNLYEQYF TGCGCCAGCAGCCAAGACAGGGGTTTTAACCTCTACGAGCAGTACTTC
TRBJ1-2 TRBV19 . CASSIDRTNANYGYTF TGTGCCAGTAGTATCGACCGGACAAATGCAAACTATGGCTACACCTTC
TRBJ1-2 TRBV5-6 . CASSFVRRGYGYTF TGTGCCAGCAGCTTCGTTCGCCGAGGCTATGGCTACACCTTC
TRBJ2-5 TRBV4-1 TRBD2 CASSPTGAGGVQETQYF TGCGCCAGCAGCCCAACCGGAGCGGGGGGGGTCCAAGAGACCCAGTACTTC
TRBJ1-3 TRBV9 TRBD1 CASSLSADRAGNTIYF TGTGCCAGCAGCCTATCAGCGGACAGGGCTGGAAACACCATATATTTT
TRBJ2-5 TRBV7-9 . CASSLQSGGPRETQYF TGTGCCAGCAGCTTACAATCCGGGGGGCCGCGGGAGACCCAGTACTTC